This T cell receptor beta chain was sequenced during a study of OX40 agonist ivuxolimab in advanced cancers. Profiled with immunoSEQ multiplex PCR; TCRdb holds only in-frame clones, not every one. This sample has some 85,000 clones, with 91% found just once. Baseline, cycle 4 day 1, and cycle 7 day 1 were the blood sampling points. This clone was detected once. The CDR3 extends over 13 amino acids. From germline, CDR1 is SGHTA and CDR2 FQGNSA. V shed 11 bases and J shed 1 base, with 11 bases lying between them. This sequence was found in an adult with an advanced solid tumor such as melanoma, head and neck, liver or kidney cancer. Source: CD4+ or CD8+ T cells sorted from blood, taken in a trial of the OX40 agonist ivuxolimab. The chain joins TRBV7-2 to TRBJ2-2, with D possibly being TRBD1 or TRBD2 (6 bases each). CDR3 sequence reads: CAVKGGNTGELFF. DNA of the CDR3: TGTGCCGTCAAGGGGGGGAACACCGGGGAGCTGTTTTTT.